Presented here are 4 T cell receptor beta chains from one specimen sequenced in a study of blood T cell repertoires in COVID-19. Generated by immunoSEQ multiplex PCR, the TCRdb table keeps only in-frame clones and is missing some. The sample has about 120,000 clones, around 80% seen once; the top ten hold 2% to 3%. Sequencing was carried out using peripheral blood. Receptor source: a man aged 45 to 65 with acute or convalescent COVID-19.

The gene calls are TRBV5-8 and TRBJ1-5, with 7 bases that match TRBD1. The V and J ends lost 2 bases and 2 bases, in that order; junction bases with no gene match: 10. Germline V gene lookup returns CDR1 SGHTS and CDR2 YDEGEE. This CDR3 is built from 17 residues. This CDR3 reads CASSFDATGIGNQPQHF. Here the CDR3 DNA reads TGTGCCAGCAGCTTCGACGCGACAGGGATCGGCAATCAGCCCCAGCATTTT.

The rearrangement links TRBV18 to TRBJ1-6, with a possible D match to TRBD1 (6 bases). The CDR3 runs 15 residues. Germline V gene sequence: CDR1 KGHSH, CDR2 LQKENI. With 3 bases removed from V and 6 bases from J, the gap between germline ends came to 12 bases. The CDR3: CASSPTTGINSPLHF. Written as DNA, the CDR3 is TGTGCCAGCTCACCTACTACAGGGATTAATTCACCCCTCCACTTT.

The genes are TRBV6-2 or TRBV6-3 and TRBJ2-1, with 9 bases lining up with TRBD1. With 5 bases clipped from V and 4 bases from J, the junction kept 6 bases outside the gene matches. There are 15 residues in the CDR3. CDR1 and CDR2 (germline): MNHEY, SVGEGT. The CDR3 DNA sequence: TGTGCCAGCAGTACCCGACAGGGGGGGTACAATGAGCAGTTCTTC. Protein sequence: CASSTRQGGYNEQFF.

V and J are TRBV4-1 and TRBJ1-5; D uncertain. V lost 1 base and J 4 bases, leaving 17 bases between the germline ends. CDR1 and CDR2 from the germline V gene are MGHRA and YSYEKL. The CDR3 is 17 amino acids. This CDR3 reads CASSQGNRFIRNQPQHF. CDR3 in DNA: TGCGCCAGCAGCCAAGGAAACAGATTTATTAGAAATCAGCCCCAGCATTTT.